This T cell receptor beta chain was sequenced during a study of blood T cell repertoires in COVID-19. Study overall: Collection of acute and convalescent COVID-19 samples took place in the United States, Italy and Spain. T cells, B-cell-depleted T cells, or PBMCs supplied cDNA or gDNA.

The count of this clone is one. The CDR3 runs 13 residues. V was trimmed by 2 bases and J by 4 bases, leaving 8 bases between them. Germline loops: CDR1 MNHEY, CDR2 SMNVEV (reference sequence). Original processing methods: For nucleated cells, counts were estimated from reference gene primer amplification. The repertoire was sequenced with immunoSEQ multiplex PCR; TCRdb's copy has only in-frame clones and lacks some. The V and J calls and clone size come from that table; D and trimming were worked out from the DNA. The table records 200,000 to 250,000 clones, roughly 85% of them present only once. This chain links TRBV27 with TRBJ1-2; no definite D call. This clonotype was obtained from a middle-aged man with acute or convalescent COVID-19. The sample was peripheral blood. The CDR3 DNA reads TGTGCCAGCAGTTTAGAGGGTCGCTATGGCTACACCTTC. Translating gives CASSLEGRYGYTF.